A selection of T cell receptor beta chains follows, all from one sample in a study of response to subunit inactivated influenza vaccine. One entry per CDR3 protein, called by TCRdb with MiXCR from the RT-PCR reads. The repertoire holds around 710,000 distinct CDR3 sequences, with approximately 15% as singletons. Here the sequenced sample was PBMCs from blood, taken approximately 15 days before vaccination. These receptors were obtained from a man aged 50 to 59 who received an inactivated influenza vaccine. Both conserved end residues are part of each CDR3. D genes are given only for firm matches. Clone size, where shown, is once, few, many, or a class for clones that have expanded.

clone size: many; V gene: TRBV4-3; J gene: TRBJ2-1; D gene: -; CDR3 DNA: TGCGCCAGCAGCCCGACGGGTGGGGGCCTCTACAATGAGCAGTTCTTC; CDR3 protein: CASSPTGGGLYNEQFF
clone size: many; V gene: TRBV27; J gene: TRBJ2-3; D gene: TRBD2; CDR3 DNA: TGTGCCAGCAGTTCGGAGAGCGGGAGGGGTCAGTATTTT; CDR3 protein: CASSSESGRGQYF
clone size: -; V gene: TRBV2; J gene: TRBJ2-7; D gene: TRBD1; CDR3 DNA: TGTGCCAGTAAGGGACAGGGGGAAAACGAGCAGTACTTC; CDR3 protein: CASKGQGENEQYF
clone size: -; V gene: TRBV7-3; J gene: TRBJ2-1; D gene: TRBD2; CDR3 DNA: TGTGCCAGCAGCTTAAGAATCGGGACTAGTTACGGTGAGCAGTTCTTC; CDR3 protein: CASSLRIGTSYGEQFF
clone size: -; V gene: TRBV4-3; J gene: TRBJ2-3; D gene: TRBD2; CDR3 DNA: TGCGCCAGCAGCCAAGACCCCGGGAGGGCCAGCACAGATACGCAGTATTTT; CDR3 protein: CASSQDPGRASTDTQYF
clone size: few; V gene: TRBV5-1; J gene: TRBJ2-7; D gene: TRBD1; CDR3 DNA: TGCGCCAGCAGTCACAAAACAGGGGGCGCAGACGAGCAGTACTTC; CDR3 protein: CASSHKTGGADEQYF
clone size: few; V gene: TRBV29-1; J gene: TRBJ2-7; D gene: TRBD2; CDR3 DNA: TGCAGCGTTGAAGCCCCGGGGGGGGGCTACGAGCAGTACTTC; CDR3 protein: CSVEAPGGGYEQYF
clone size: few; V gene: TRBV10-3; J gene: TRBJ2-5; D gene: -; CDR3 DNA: TGTGCCATCAACCACGGGACGCAACAAGAGACCCAGTACTTC; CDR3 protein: CAINHGTQQETQYF
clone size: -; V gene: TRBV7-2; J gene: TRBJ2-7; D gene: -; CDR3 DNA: TGTGCCAGCAGCTTAGGGCAGGCAATAGCCTACGAGCAGTACTTC; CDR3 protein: CASSLGQAIAYEQYF
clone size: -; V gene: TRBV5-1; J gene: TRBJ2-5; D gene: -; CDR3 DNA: TGCGCCAGCAGGAGCAGGGATTCCAGAGAGACCCAGTACTTC; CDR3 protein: CASRSRDSRETQYF
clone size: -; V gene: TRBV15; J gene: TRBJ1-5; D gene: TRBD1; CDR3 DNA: TGTGCCACCAGCAGGGACAGGAGCGTTAGTGGCAATCAGCCCCAGCATTTT; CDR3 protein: CATSRDRSVSGNQPQHF
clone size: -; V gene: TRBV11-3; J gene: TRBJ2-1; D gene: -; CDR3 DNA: TGTGCCAGCAGCTTAGAACAGGGATATGAGCAGTTCTTC; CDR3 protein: CASSLEQGYEQFF
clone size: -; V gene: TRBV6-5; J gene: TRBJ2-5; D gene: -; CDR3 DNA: TGTGCCAGCAGTTCCACCATGGAGACCCAGTACTTC; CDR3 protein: CASSSTMETQYF
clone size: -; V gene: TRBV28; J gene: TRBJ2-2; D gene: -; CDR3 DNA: TGTGCCAGCACCGAGAGATCTCGACTAGGGAAGTCCGGGGAGCTGTTTTTT; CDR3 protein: CASTERSRLGKSGELFF
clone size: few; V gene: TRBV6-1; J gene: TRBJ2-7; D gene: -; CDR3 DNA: TGTGCCAGCAGTCAGGGTTATCGGTACGAGCAGTACTTC; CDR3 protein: CASSQGYRYEQYF
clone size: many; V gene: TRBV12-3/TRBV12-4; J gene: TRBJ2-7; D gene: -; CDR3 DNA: TGTGCCAGCAGTTTGACTGGTGGCGGGAACGAGCAGTACTTC; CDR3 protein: CASSLTGGGNEQYF
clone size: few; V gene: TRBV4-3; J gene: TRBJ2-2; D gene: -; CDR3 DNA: TGCGCCAGCAGCCAACAATCCGGGGCAAGTAACACCGGGGAGCTGTTTTTT; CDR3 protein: CASSQQSGASNTGELFF
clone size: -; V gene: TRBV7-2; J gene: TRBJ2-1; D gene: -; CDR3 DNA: TGTGCCAGCACCATAATTAATGAGCAGTTCTTC; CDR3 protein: CASTIINEQFF
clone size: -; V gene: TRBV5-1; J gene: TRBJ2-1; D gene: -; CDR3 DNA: TGCGCCAGCAGCTTGGTTCAGGGGATAAATGAGCAGTTCTTC; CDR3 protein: CASSLVQGINEQFF
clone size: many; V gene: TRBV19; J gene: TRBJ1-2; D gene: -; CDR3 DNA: TGTGCCAGTAGTGGAGTGAGTGTAGAGGGTCACTATGGCTACACCTTC; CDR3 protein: CASSGVSVEGHYGYTF
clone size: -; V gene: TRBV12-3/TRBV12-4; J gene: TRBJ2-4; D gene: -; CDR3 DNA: TGTGCCAGCAGTTTTGGCACCCTCCCGGGGATAGCCAAAAACATTCAGTACTTC; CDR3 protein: CASSFGTLPGIAKNIQYF
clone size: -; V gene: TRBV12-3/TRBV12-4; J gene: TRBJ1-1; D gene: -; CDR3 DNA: TGTGCCAGCAGTTTAAGTCTGGCAGGGTTGGCTGAAGCTTTCTTT; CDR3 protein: CASSLSLAGLAEAFF
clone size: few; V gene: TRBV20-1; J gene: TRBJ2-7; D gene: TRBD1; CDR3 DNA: TGCAGTGCTACAGGGGGCTACTCCTACGAGCAGTACTTC; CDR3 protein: CSATGGYSYEQYF
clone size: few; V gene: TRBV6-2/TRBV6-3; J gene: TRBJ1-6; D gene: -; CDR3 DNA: TGTGCCAGCAGTTACGACGGAAATTCACCCCTCCACTTT; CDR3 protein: CASSYDGNSPLHF
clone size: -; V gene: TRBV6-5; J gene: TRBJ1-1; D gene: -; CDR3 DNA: TGTGCCAGCAGTTACGCGAGCTGGACTGAAGCTTTCTTT; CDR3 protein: CASSYASWTEAFF
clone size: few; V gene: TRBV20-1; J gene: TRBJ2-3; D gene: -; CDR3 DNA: TGCAGTGCTAGAAGAAGGAGTAGCACAGATACGCAGTATTTT; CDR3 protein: CSARRRSSTDTQYF
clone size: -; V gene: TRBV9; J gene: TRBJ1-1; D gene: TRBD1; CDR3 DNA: TGTGCCAGCAGCATGACAGGGATGAACACTGAAGCTTTCTTT; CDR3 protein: CASSMTGMNTEAFF
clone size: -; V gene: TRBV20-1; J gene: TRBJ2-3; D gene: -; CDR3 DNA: TGCAGTCAGGGCAGTAGCACAGATACGCAGTATTTT; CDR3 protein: CSQGSSTDTQYF
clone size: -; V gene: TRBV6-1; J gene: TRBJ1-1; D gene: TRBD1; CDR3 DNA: TGTGCCAGCAGTACCTTCGACAGGGGGCGAGGAAACACTGAAGCTTTCTTT; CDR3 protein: CASSTFDRGRGNTEAFF